This T cell receptor (beta chain) was sequenced for a study of blood T cell repertoires in COVID-19. Trimming removed 6 bases from V and 10 bases from J, with 12 bases in between. CDR3 length: 11 residues. Looked up from germline, CDR1 is MGHDK and CDR2 is SYGVNS. As originally analysed: It was from reference gene primer amplification that nucleated cell counts were estimated. Some clones are missing from TCRdb's copy, which holds only in-frame ones; the method was immunoSEQ multiplex PCR. V, J and clone size were drawn from that table, and D and trimming were deduced from the DNA. The repertoire consists of 25,000 to 30,000 clones, with about 78% occurring once and the leading ten covering over 20%.

The sequencing input was peripheral blood. V is TRBV25-1 and J is TRBJ1-1; D remains ambiguous. The source is a boy between 2 and 15 years old with active or convalescent COVID-19. Here the CDR3 DNA reads TGTGCCAGCAGAGGAACTATCGTAGCTTTCTTT. Its translation is CASRGTIVAFF.